The following is a TCR beta chain sequence with its context. The data stem from a study of blood T cell repertoires in COVID-19. TCRdb's table, derived via immunoSEQ multiplex PCR, lists solely in-frame clones and lacks some. The sample holds approximately 75,000 clones, 75% to 85% seen once. The sequenced sample consisted of peripheral blood. The sequence was obtained from a woman between 50 and 59 years old with acute or convalescent COVID-19.

CDR3 protein: CASSLGQTEAFF. CDR3 in DNA: TGTGCCAGCAGTTTAGGACAGACTGAAGCTTTCTTT. V is TRBV6-5 and J is TRBJ1-1; possibly TRBD1 for D (6 bases). Germline V gives CDR1 MNHEY, CDR2 SVGAGI. V was cut by 4 bases and J by 5 bases, with 8 bases left in between. There are 12 residues in the CDR3.